The 32 T cell receptor beta chains in this list originate from one sample, sequenced in a study of cytomegalovirus exposure and HLA in healthy donors. PCR primers comprised 60 Vbeta and 13 Jbeta primers. Repertoires were generated with immunoSEQ multiplex PCR, while TCRdb's copy carries only in-frame clones and drops some. The sample records some 77,000 clones, 79% being singletons. Material: PBMCs. Receptors were obtained from a man younger than 40 in good health and CMV-seronegative.

J is TRBJ1-5 and V is TRBV21-1. TRBV21-1 represents a pseudogene. The length of the CDR3 is 17 residues. CDR3 region: CASSSFGAEGSNQPQHF. The CDR3 DNA reads TGTGCCAGCAGTTCCTTTGGGGCGGAGGGGAGCAATCAGCCCCAGCATTTT.

The V call is TRBV5-4, the J call TRBJ2-1, with unresolved D. The CDR3 is 13 residues long. CDR1 is SGHNT, CDR2 YYREEE, per germline (reference sequence). V lost 0 bases, J lost 6 bases, and 7 bases lay in between. CDR3 sequence: CASSLGGPNEQFF. DNA for the CDR3: TGTGCCAGCAGCTTGGGCGGCCCCAATGAGCAGTTCTTC.

The V and J genes are TRBV25-1 and TRBJ2-7; 7 bases match TRBD2. Germline V gene lookup returns CDR1 MGHDK and CDR2 SYGVNS. Trimming at V came to 10 bases and at J to 2 bases, leaving 11 bases not matched to a gene. This CDR3 comprises 14 residues. CDR3 amino acids: CATRRGEVTYEQYF. The CDR3 bases are TGTGCCACCCGTCGGGGGGAGGTAACCTACGAGCAGTACTTC.

V usage is TRBV7-9 and J usage is TRBJ1-1; D gene unclear. CDR1 and CDR2 from the germline V gene are SEHNR and FQNEAQ (reference sequence). V was pared by 5 bases and J by 2 bases, with 9 bases between. The CDR3 is made up of 13 amino acids. CDR3 region: CASSGQSNTEAFF. CDR3 nucleotide sequence: TGTGCCAGCAGCGGCCAAAGTAACACTGAAGCTTTCTTT.

The V call is TRBV4-2, the J call TRBJ1-5, with 9 positions matching TRBD1. The CDR3 is 15 amino acids. Germline V lookup: CDR1 LGHNA, CDR2 YNFKEQ. V lost 4 bases and J lost 4; bases outside the gene matches: 5. The CDR3 DNA follows: TGTGCCAGCAGCCTCTCGGGGACAGGGAATCAGCCCCAGCATTTT. Encoded protein: CASSLSGTGNQPQHF.

The sample holds a few counts of this clone. The rearrangement uses TRBV19 and TRBJ2-1, with D perhaps matching TRBD2 (6 bases). The ends were cut back, 8 bases at V and 0 bases at J, with 11 bases in the middle. The germline V gene encodes CDR1 LNHDA and CDR2 SQIVND (reference sequence). The CDR3 sequence is 14 residues long. The CDR3 nucleotides read TGTGCCAGTTCGGGCGGGAACTCCTACAATGAGCAGTTCTTC. Protein product: CASSGGNSYNEQFF.

The chain employs TRBV28 and TRBJ2-1, with 11 bases that match TRBD2. This CDR3 has 14 residues. The V segment lost 4 bases and the J segment 9 bases; nucleotides outside the gene matches: 5. Germline V gene lookup returns CDR1 MDHEN and CDR2 SYDVKM. CDR3 amino acids: CASSSSGRKGEQFF. The CDR3, as DNA: TGTGCCAGCAGTTCTAGCGGGAGGAAGGGTGAGCAGTTCTTC.

This chain connects TRBV18 to TRBJ2-2, with D maybe TRBD1 (6 bases). V lost 5 bases, J lost 0 bases, and 10 bases lay in between. This CDR3 is built from 15 residues. Per germline, CDR1 KGHSH and CDR2 LQKENI. The CDR3 sequence is CASSATGSNTGELFF. DNA for the CDR3: TGTGCCAGCTCAGCGACAGGATCGAACACCGGGGAGCTGTTTTTT.

Here the CDR3 reads CAWRPGAGVTEAFF. CDR3 coding DNA: TGTGCCTGGAGGCCCGGGGCAGGGGTCACTGAAGCTTTCTTT. The chain combines TRBV30 with TRBJ1-1; D perhaps matches TRBD1 (6 bases). Trimming cost V 3 bases and J 4 bases, with 15 bases left between them. The germline CDR1 and CDR2 sequences are GTSNPN and SVGIG (reference sequence). The CDR3 is 14 amino acids.

This clone was counted a single time. The rearrangement uses TRBV5-4 and TRBJ2-7; TRBD1 aligns across 8 bases. The CDR3 is made up of 16 amino acids. J lost 6 bases, V lost 2 bases, and 13 bases had no gene match. CDR1 and CDR2 (germline): SGHNT, YYREEE (reference sequence). The CDR3 protein is CASSFGGQAIPGEQYF. Here the CDR3 DNA reads TGTGCCAGCAGCTTTGGGGGACAGGCGATCCCAGGCGAGCAGTACTTC.

The rearrangement links TRBV7-9 to TRBJ2-7; D ambiguous. The CDR3 has 13 residues. Germline loops: CDR1 SEHNR, CDR2 FQNEAQ (reference sequence). V was shortened by 3 bases and J by 3 bases, with 9 bases between the two germline ends. CDR3 residues: CASSFGAYYEQYF. The DNA of the CDR3 is TGTGCCAGCAGCTTCGGAGCTTACTACGAGCAGTACTTC.

As DNA, the CDR3 is TGTGCCAGCAGCACGGGACAGACCCAGTACTTC. This gives the protein CASSTGQTQYF. This chain uses TRBV7-8 with TRBJ2-7; perhaps D is TRBD1 or TRBD2 (5 bases each). The J call may be wrong; the DNA end is better matched by TRBJ2-5. Germline assignment: CDR1 SGHVS and CDR2 FQNEAQ. This CDR3 is 11 amino acids long.

The chain couples TRBV7-9 to TRBJ2-7; tentatively, D is TRBD1 (6 bases). This CDR3 comprises 14 residues. The V end was cut by 3 bases, the J end by 4 bases, with 13 bases between. The germline V gene has CDR1 SEHNR and CDR2 FQNEAQ (reference sequence). The CDR3 loop is CASSFQGSAYEQYF. In DNA form, the CDR3 reads TGTGCCAGCAGCTTTCAGGGGTCCGCTTACGAGCAGTACTTC.

The chain is built from TRBV5-5 and TRBJ1-5; D may be TRBD1 (6 bases). CDR3 size: 13 residues. V was shortened by 3 bases and J by 6 bases, with 10 bases between the two germline ends. In germline, CDR1 is SGHKS, CDR2 YYEKEE (reference sequence). CDR3: CASSSDRSQPQHF. CDR3 bases: TGTGCCAGCAGCTCCGACAGGTCTCAGCCCCAGCATTTT.

This sequence joins TRBV7-2 and TRBJ2-5; D gene uncertain. V shed 2 bases and J shed 5 bases, with 12 bases lying between them. The CDR3 is made up of 14 amino acids. Germline assignment: CDR1 SGHTA and CDR2 FQGNSA. The CDR3 protein is CASSLSNLRETQYF. The CDR3 DNA reads TGTGCCAGCAGCTTATCTAATCTGCGGGAGACCCAGTACTTC.

The chain is built from TRBV28 and TRBJ1-2; 8 nucleotides align to TRBD1. J lost 7 bases, V lost 4 bases, and 2 bases had no gene match. CDR1 MDHEN and CDR2 SYDVKM come from the germline V gene. There are 12 residues in the CDR3. In DNA form, the CDR3 reads TGTGCCAGCAGTTCAGGGGGCGCTGGCTACACCTTC. As protein: CASSSGGAGYTF.

The chain is built from TRBV4-1 and TRBJ2-5; D unclear. Trimming removed 1 base from V and 2 bases from J, with 8 bases in between. Per germline, CDR1 MGHRA and CDR2 YSYEKL. The CDR3 is made up of 14 amino acids. The CDR3 here is CASSQVYRQETQYF. CDR3 DNA sequence: TGCGCCAGCAGCCAAGTATACAGACAAGAGACCCAGTACTTC.

V gene TRBV10-3 combines with J gene TRBJ1-1; 10 bases agree with TRBD1. Germline-derived CDR1 and CDR2 are ENHRY and SYGVKD. Germline trimming cut 4 bases from V and 5 bases from J; bases unmatched to any gene: 4. The CDR3 is 14 residues long. CDR3 residues: CAISGDRGWTEAFF. CDR3 sequence (DNA): TGTGCCATCAGTGGGGACAGGGGATGGACTGAAGCTTTCTTT.

This chain joins TRBV7-2 and TRBJ2-2; D remains unclear. Trimming stripped 3 bases from V and 3 bases from J, with 8 bases between. CDR3 length: 14 residues. Germline V gives CDR1 SGHTA, CDR2 FQGNSA. CDR3: CASSFAPYTGELFF. The CDR3 DNA sequence: TGTGCCAGCAGCTTTGCGCCTTACACCGGGGAGCTGTTTTTT.

This chain connects TRBV19 to TRBJ2-7; TRBD2 aligns across 13 bases. The germline CDR1 and CDR2 sequences are LNHDA and SQIVND (reference sequence). After removal of 6 bases from V and 5 bases from J, the junction contained 7 bases not matched to a gene. This CDR3 has 15 residues. CDR3: CASRPGTSGDNEQYF. The CDR3 nucleotides are TGTGCCAGTAGGCCCGGGACTAGCGGGGACAACGAGCAGTACTTC.

V and J are TRBV2 and TRBJ1-5, with 7 nucleotides matching TRBD1. Germline CDR1 and CDR2: SNHLY and FYNNEI. The ends lost 2 bases at V and 2 bases at J; junction bases unmatched: 6. This CDR3 contains 16 residues. CDR3 amino acids: CASSERQGVGNQPQHF. CDR3 nucleotides: TGTGCCAGCAGTGAACGACAGGGCGTCGGCAATCAGCCCCAGCATTTT. The full variable domain, its missing parts supplied by reference TRBV2 and TRBJ1-5, is EPEVTQTPSHQVTQMGQEVILRCVPISNHLYFYWYRQILGQKVEFLVSFYNNEISEKSEIFDDQFSVERPDGSNFTLKIRSTKLEDSAMYFCASSERQGVGNQPQHFGDGTRLSIL.

The rearrangement joins TRBV5-1 to TRBJ2-1, with D unclear. Germline CDR1 is SGHRS and CDR2 is YFSETQ. V was trimmed by 4 bases and J by 5 bases, leaving 7 bases between them. This CDR3 comprises 12 residues. CDR3 amino acids: CASSRAHNEQFF. For the CDR3, the DNA is TGCGCCAGCAGCCGCGCTCACAATGAGCAGTTCTTC.

The gene calls are TRBV6-1 and TRBJ2-1, with D uncertain. The ends were cut back, 3 bases at V and 3 bases at J, with 12 bases in the middle. The CDR3 extends over 15 amino acids. Per germline, CDR1 MNHNS and CDR2 SASEGT. In DNA, the CDR3 is TGTGCCAGCAGTGAGCAGGTGATGAGCTACAATGAGCAGTTCTTC. It yields the protein CASSEQVMSYNEQFF.

This chain joins TRBV27 and TRBJ2-7; 8 nucleotides match TRBD1. This CDR3 is 13 amino acids long. The J segment lost 6 bases and the V segment lost 6 bases, leaving 7 bases of the junction unmatched. CDR1 and CDR2 (germline): MNHEY, SMNVEV (reference sequence). The DNA of the CDR3 is TGTGCCAGCAGGCAGGGGGCGCAGGGCGAGCAGTACTTC. Encoded protein: CASRQGAQGEQYF.

J is TRBJ2-7 and V is TRBV7-2; D perhaps matches TRBD2 (6 bases). Germline CDR1 is SGHTA and CDR2 is FQGNSA. Trimming removed 5 bases from V and 7 bases from J, with 12 bases in between. This CDR3 region has 12 residues. For the CDR3, the DNA is TGTGCCAGCAGCCGTGTTCGGGGGGAGCAGTACTTC. Its translation: CASSRVRGEQYF.

The chain links TRBV7-2 to TRBJ2-7; tentatively, D is TRBD2 (6 bases). This CDR3 spans 13 amino acids. The V end was cut by 5 bases, the J end by 3 bases, with 11 bases between. Germline loops: CDR1 SGHTA, CDR2 FQGNSA. The DNA for the CDR3 is TGTGCCAGCAGCACCGGACTATTCTACGAGCAGTACTTC. It translates to CASSTGLFYEQYF.

This clone was counted a single time. The V and J genes are TRBV14 and TRBJ1-5; perhaps TRBD1 as D (6 bases). CDR3 size: 13 residues. CDR1 and CDR2 (germline): SGHDN, FVKESK. The V gene lost 4 bases and the J gene lost 6 bases, with 10 bases spanning the gap. CDR3 loop: CASSRTGFQPQHF. The CDR3 DNA reads TGTGCCAGCAGCCGCACAGGGTTTCAGCCCCAGCATTTT.

The chain uses TRBV4-1 and TRBJ1-2, with 7 bases fitting TRBD1. Germline V gene sequence: CDR1 MGHRA, CDR2 YSYEKL. The length of the CDR3 is 17 residues. V was clipped by 4 bases and J by 6 bases; unmatched bases: 17. The CDR3 nucleotides are TGCGCCAGCAGCCCTCCAGGGGGGCCTAGCGTTAGAAATGGCTACACCTTC. This translates into CASSPPGGPSVRNGYTF.

The chain is built from TRBV30 and TRBJ2-1, with TRBD2 identical over 15 bases. After removal of 5 bases from V and 0 bases from J, the junction contained 8 bases not matched to a gene. This CDR3 comprises 18 residues. Per the germline V gene, CDR1 is GTSNPN and CDR2 is SVGIG (reference sequence). The chain's CDR3 is CAWARTSGRVVSYNEQFF. CDR3 DNA: TGTGCCTGGGCTAGGACTAGCGGGAGGGTCGTCTCCTACAATGAGCAGTTCTTC. Variable domain in full (rest from reference TRBV30 and TRBJ2-1): SQTIHQWPATLVQPVGSPLSLECTVEGTSNPNLYWYRQAAGRGLQLLFYSVGIGQISSEVPQNLSASRPQDRQFILSSKKLLLSDSGFYLCAWARTSGRVVSYNEQFFGPGTRLTVL.

The chain has TRBV7-2 and TRBJ2-3, with D possibly TRBD2 on 6 matching bases. CDR1 and CDR2 (germline): SGHTA, FQGNSA. The V end lost 5 bases, the J end lost 1 base, and 16 bases lay between the germline ends. CDR3 length equals 16 residues. CDR3 region: CASSPSATLGTDTQYF. DNA of the CDR3: TGTGCCAGCAGCCCTAGCGCGACCCTCGGCACAGATACGCAGTATTTT. The full variable domain, with the rest looked up from reference TRBV7-2 and TRBJ2-3, is GAGVSQSPSNKVTEKGKDVELRCDPISGHTALYWYRQSLGQGLEFLIYFQGNSAPDKSGLPSDRFSAERTGGSVSTLTIQRTQQEDSAVYLCASSPSATLGTDTQYFGPGTRLTVL.

The V and J genes are TRBV7-9 and TRBJ1-2; 9 bases line up with TRBD1. The CDR3 totals 16 residues. Losses at the gene ends were 4 bases for V and 6 bases for J; bases not matched to a gene: 12. Germline lookup yields CDR1 SEHNR and CDR2 FQNEAQ (reference sequence). CDR3 sequence (DNA): TGTGCCAGCAGCTCCTACAGGGGGCGCGGGATGGATGGCTACACCTTC. It codes for CASSSYRGRGMDGYTF.

The chain joins TRBV27 to TRBJ2-7, with TRBD1 matching over 9 bases. The CDR3 length is 14 residues. Germline V gene lookup returns CDR1 MNHEY and CDR2 SMNVEV (reference sequence). With V trimmed by 6 bases and J by 2 bases, 5 bases remained unmatched. The CDR3 reads CASSGQGPTYEQYF. In DNA, the CDR3 is TGTGCCAGCAGCGGACAGGGGCCTACCTACGAGCAGTACTTC.